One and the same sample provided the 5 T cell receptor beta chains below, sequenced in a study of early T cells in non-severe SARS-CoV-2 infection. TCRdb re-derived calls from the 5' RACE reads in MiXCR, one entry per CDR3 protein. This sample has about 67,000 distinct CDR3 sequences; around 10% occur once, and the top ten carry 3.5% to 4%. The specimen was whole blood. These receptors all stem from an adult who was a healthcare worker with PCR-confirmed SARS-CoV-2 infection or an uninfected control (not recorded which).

The CDR3 coding sequence is TGCAGCGTTGAAGACGGAACAGATACGCAGTATTTT. Amino acids: CSVEDGTDTQYF. The V call is TRBV29-1, the J call TRBJ2-3, with D hard to call. The CDR3 covers 12 residues. Trimming pared 0 bases from V and 3 bases from J, leaving 4 bases between. Germline CDR1 SQVTM, CDR2 ANQGSEA.

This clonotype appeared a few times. The CDR3 bases are TGTGCCAGCAGCCCTACTAGCGGGGGAAGCGAGCAGTACTTC. Its translation is CASSPTSGGSEQYF. The chain joins TRBV7-2 to TRBJ2-7, with TRBD2 identical over 11 bases. CDR1 and CDR2 (germline): SGHTA, FQGNSA. After removal of 5 bases from V and 6 bases from J, the junction contained 6 bases not matched to a gene. This CDR3 is built from 14 residues.

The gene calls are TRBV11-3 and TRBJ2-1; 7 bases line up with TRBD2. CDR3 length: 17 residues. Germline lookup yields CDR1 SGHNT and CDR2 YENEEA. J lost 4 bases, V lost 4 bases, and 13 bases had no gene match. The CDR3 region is CASSSLLAARGYNEQFF. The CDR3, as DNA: TGTGCCAGCAGCTCCCTGCTAGCGGCGAGGGGATACAATGAGCAGTTCTTC.

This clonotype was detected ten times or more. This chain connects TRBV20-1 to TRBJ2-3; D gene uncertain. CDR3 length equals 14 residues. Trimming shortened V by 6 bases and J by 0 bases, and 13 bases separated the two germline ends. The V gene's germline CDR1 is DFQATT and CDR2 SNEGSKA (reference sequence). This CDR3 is CSARLPTSTDTQYF. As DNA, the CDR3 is TGCAGTGCCCGACTCCCAACTAGCACAGATACGCAGTATTTT.

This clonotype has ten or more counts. The CDR3 protein is CASSFMMEWADTQYF. The CDR3 DNA reads TGCGCCAGCAGTTTTATGATGGAGTGGGCAGATACGCAGTATTTT. This chain connects TRBV10-2 to TRBJ2-3, with unresolved D. Germline values: CDR1 WSHSY, CDR2 SAAADI. Trimming shortened V by 5 bases and J by 4 bases, and 16 bases separated the two germline ends. The CDR3 is 15 amino acids.